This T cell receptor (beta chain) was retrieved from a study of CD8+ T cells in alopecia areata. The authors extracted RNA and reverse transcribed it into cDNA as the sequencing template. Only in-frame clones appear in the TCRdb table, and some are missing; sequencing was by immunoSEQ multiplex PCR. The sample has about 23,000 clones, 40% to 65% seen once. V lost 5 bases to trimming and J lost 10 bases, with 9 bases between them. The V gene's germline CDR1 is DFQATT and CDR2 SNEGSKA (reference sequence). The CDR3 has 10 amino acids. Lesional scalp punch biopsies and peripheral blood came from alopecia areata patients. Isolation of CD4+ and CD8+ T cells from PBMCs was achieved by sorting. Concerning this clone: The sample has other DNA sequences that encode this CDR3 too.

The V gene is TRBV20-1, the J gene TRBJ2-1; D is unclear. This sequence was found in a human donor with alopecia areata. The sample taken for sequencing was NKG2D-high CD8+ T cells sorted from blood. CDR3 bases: TGCAGTGCTCCCTTGGCCGAGCAGTTCTTC. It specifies CSAPLAEQFF.